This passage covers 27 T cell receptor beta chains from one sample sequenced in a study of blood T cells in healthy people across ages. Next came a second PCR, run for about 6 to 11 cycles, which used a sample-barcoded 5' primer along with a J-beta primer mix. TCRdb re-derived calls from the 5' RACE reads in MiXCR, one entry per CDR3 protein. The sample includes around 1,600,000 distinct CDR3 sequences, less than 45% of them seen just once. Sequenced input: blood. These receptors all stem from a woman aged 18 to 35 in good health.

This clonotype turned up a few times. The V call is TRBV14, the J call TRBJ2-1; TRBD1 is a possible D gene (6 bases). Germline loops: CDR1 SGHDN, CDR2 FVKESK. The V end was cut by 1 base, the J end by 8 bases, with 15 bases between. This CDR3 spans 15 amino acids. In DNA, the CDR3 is TGTGCCAGCAGCCAAGCTTGGGACAAATGGGATGAGCAGTTCTTC. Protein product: CASSQAWDKWDEQFF.

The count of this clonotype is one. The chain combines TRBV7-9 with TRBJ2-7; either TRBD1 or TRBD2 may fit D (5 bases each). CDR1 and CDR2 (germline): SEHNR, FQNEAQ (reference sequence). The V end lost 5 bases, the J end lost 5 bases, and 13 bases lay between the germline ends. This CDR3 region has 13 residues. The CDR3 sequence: CASSHGARDEQYF. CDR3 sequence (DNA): TGTGCCAGCAGCCATGGGGCGAGGGACGAGCAGTACTTC.

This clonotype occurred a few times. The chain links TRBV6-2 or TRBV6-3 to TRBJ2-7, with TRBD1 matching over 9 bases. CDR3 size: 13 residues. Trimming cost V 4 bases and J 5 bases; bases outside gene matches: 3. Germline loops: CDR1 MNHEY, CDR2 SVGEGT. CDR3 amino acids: CASSWDRDDEQYF. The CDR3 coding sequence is TGTGCCAGCAGTTGGGACAGGGATGACGAGCAGTACTTC.

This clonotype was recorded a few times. The CDR3 nucleotides are TGCAGTGCAGCCCAGCGGGGGCAGCCCCAGCATTTT. It specifies CSAAQRGQPQHF. The chain links TRBV20-1 to TRBJ1-5; D is perhaps TRBD1 (5 bases). The germline CDR1 and CDR2 sequences are DFQATT and SNEGSKA (reference sequence). Trimming stripped 6 bases from V and 7 bases from J, with 13 bases between. The CDR3 covers 12 residues.

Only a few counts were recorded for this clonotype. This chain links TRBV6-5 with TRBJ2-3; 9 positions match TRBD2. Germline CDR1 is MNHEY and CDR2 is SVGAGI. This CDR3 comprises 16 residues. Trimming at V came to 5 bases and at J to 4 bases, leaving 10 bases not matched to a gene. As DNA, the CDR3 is TGTGCCAGCAGTATAACCGCAGCGGGGGGCGCAGATACGCAGTATTTT. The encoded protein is CASSITAAGGADTQYF.

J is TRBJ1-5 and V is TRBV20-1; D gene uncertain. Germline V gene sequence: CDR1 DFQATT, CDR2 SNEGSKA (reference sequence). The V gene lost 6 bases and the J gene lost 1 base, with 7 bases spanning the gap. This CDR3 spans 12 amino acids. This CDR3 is CSAAKSNQPQHF. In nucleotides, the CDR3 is TGCAGTGCGGCCAAAAGCAATCAGCCCCAGCATTTT.

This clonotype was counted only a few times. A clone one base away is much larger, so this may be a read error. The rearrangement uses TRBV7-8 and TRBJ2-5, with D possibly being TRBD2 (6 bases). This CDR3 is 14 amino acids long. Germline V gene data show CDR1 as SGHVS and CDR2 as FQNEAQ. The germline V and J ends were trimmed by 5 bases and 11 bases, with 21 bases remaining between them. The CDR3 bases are TGTGCCAGCAGCGGGACTGGGGGTTGGAATGAGCAGTACTTC. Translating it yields CASSGTGGWNEQYF.

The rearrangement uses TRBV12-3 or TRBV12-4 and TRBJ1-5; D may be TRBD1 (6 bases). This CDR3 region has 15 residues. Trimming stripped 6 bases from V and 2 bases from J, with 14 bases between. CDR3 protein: CASRNRDGGNQPQHF. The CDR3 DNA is TGTGCCAGCAGAAACAGGGACGGGGGCAATCAGCCCCAGCATTTT.

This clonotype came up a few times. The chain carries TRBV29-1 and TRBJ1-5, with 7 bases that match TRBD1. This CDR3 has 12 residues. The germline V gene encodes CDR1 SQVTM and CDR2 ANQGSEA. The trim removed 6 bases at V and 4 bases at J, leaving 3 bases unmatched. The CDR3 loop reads CSVMTGNQPQHF. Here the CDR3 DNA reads TGCAGCGTGATGACAGGGAATCAGCCCCAGCATTTT.

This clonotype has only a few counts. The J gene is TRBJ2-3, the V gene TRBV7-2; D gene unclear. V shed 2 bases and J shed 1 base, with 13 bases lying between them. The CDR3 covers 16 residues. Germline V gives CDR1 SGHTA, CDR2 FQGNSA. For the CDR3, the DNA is TGTGCCAGCAGCTTACCTATTGAGTGGGGCACAGATACGCAGTATTTT. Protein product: CASSLPIEWGTDTQYF.

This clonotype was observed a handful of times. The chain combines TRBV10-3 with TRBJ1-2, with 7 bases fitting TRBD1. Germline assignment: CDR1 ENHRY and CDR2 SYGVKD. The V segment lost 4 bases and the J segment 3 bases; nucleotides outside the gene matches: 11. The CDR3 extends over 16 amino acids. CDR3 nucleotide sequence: TGTGCCATCAGTGCCCTTGACAGGGTGAGAGACTATGGCTACACCTTC. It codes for CAISALDRVRDYGYTF.

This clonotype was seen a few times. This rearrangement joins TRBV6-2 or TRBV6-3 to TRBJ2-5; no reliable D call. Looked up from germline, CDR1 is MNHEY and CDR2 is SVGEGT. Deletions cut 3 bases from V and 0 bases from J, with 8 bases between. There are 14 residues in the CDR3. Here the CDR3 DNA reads TGTGCCAGCAGTTATTGGTCAGACCAAGAGACCCAGTACTTC. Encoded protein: CASSYWSDQETQYF.

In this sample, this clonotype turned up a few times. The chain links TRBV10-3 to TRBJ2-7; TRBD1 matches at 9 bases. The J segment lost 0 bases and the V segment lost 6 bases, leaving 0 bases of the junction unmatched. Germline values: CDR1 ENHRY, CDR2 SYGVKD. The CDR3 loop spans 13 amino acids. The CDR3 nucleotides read TGTGCCATCAGGACAGGGGGCTCCTACGAGCAGTACTTC. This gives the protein CAIRTGGSYEQYF.

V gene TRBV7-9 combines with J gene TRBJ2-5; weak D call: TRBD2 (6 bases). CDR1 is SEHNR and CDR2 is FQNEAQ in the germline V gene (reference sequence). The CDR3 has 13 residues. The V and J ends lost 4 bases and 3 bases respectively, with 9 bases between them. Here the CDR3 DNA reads TGTGCCAGCAGCTACCCGGGGGAAGAGACCCAGTACTTC. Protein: CASSYPGEETQYF. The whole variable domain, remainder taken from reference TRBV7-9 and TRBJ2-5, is DTGVSQNPRHKITKRGQNVTFRCDPISEHNRLYWYRQTLGQGPEFLTYFQNEAQLEKSRLLSDRFSAERPKGSFSTLEIQRTEQGDSAMYLCASSYPGEETQYFGPGTRLLVL.

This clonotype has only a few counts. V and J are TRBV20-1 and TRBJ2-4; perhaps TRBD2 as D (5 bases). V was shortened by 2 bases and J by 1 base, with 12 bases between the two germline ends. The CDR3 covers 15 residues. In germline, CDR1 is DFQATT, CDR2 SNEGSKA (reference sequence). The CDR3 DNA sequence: TGCAGTGCTAGAAGGTCTTCGGGGGCCAAAAACATTCAGTACTTC. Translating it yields CSARRSSGAKNIQYF.

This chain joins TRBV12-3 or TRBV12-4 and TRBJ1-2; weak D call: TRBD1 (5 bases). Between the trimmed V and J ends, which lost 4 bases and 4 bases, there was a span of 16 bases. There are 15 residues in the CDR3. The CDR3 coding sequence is TGTGCCAGCAGTTCTGGGACCACAGGTTTCTATGGCTACACCTTC. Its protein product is CASSSGTTGFYGYTF.

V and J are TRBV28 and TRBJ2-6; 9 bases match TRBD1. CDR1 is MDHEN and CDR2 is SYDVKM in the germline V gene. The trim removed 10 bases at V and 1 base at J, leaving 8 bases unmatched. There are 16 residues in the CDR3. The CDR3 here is CAITGQGLSGANVLTF. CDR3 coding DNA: TGTGCCATTACGGGACAGGGTCTTTCTGGGGCCAACGTCCTGACTTTC.

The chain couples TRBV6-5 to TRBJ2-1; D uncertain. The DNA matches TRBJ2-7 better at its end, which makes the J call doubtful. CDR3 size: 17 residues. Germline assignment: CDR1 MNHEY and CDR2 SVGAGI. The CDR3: CASSLLGRLSPYNEQYF. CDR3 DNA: TGTGCCAGCAGTCTACTCGGGCGGCTCTCGCCCTACAATGAGCAGTACTTC.

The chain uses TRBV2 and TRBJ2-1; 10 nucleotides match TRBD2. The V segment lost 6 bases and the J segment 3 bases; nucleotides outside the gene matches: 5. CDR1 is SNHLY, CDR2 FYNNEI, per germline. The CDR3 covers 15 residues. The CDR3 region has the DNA TGTGCCAGCAGCTTTGAGCGGGAGGGCTACAATGAGCAGTTCTTC. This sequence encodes CASSFEREGYNEQFF.

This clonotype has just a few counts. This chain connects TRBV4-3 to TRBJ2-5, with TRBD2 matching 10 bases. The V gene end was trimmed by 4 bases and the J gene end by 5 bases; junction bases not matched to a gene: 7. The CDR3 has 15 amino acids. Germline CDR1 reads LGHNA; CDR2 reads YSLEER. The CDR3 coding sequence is TGCGCCAGCAGCCCCGAGGGACTAGCGTGGGAGACCCAGTACTTC. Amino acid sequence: CASSPEGLAWETQYF.

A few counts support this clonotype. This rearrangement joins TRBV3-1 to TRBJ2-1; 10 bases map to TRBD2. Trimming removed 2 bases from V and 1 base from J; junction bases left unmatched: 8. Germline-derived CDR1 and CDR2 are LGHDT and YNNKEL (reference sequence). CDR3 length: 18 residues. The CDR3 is CASSQNWASGSSYNEQFF. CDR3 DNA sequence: TGTGCCAGCAGCCAAAATTGGGCTAGCGGGAGTTCCTACAATGAGCAGTTCTTC.

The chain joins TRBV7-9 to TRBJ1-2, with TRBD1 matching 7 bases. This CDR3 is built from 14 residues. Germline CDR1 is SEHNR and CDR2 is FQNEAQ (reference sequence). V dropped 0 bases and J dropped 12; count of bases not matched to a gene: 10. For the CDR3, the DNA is TGTGCCAGCAGCTTAGCGTTACAGGGGCGGGAAAACACCTTC. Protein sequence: CASSLALQGRENTF.

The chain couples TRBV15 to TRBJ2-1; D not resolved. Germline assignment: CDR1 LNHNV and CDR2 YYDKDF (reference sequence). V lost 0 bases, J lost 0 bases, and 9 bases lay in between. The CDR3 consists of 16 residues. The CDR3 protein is CATSRDPTRSYNEQFF. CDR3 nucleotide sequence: TGTGCCACCAGCAGAGACCCCACCCGCTCCTACAATGAGCAGTTCTTC.

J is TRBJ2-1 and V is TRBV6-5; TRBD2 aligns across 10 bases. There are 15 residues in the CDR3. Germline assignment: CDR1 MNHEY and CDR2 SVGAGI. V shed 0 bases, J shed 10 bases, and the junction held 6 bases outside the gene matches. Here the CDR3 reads CASSYSWLAGEEQFF. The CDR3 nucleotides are TGTGCCAGCAGTTACTCGTGGCTAGCGGGAGAGGAGCAGTTCTTC.

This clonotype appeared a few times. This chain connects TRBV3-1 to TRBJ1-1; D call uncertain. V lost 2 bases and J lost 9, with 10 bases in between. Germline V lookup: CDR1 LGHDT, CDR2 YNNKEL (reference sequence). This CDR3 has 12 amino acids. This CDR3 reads CASSQQLTQAFF. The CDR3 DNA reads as TGTGCCAGCAGCCAACAACTTACCCAAGCTTTCTTT.

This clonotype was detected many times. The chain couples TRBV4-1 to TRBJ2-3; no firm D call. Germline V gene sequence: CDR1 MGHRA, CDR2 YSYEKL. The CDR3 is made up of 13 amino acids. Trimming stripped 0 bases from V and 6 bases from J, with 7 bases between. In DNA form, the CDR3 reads TGCGCCAGCAGCCAAGATGGAGCGGATACGCAGTATTTT. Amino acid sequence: CASSQDGADTQYF.

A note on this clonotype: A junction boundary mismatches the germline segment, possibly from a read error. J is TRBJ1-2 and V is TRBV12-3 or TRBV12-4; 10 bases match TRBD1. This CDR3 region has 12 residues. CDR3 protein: CLGQGYNYGYTF. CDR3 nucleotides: TGCCTGGGACAGGGGTATAACTATGGCTACACCTTC.